This TCR beta chain was identified during a study of T cells expressing NK-cell markers. On the study more broadly: HCMV seropositivity marked seven of the eight sequenced donors; one was seronegative.

This CDR3 comprises 14 residues. Per the germline V gene, CDR1 is LNHNV and CDR2 is YYDKDF (reference sequence). On this clonotype itself: Antigen: not known.

TCR beta cDNA was generated via 5'RACE template switching incorporating UMIs. TCRdb reanalyzed the 5' RACE reads, giving one entry per CDR3 protein sequence and no DNA. The sample yields 150,000 to 180,000 distinct CDR3 sequences, of which the top ten take up about 39%. Overall study results and limits: Nothing established the HCMV specificity of expanded NKG2C+ T cell clones. Also leading the CD3+CD56-NKG2C+ fraction in a handful of donors were these clonotypes.

The rearrangement joins TRBV15 to TRBJ2-7; TCRdb picks TRBD1, but there is no DNA to check that call. Input material: blood T cells: a sorted CD56 or NKG2C T cell subset, CD4+ or CD8+ T cells, or bulk PBMC T cells (not recorded which). The TCR sequence derives from a woman in her 50s in good health. Here the CDR3 reads CATRGGPEIYEQYF.